The 21 T cell receptor beta chains below were found in one sample sequenced in a study of early T cells in non-severe SARS-CoV-2 infection. Using its own MiXCR run on the 5' RACE reads, TCRdb lists one record per CDR3 protein. The sample has approximately 50,000 distinct CDR3 sequences; about 9.3% are singletons. Material: whole blood. Source of these receptors: an adult who was a healthcare worker with PCR-confirmed SARS-CoV-2 infection or an uninfected control (not recorded which).

This clonotype was detected ten times or more. This chain joins TRBV6-2 or TRBV6-3 and TRBJ1-5; TRBD1 is a possible D gene (5 bases). V was clipped by 3 bases and J by 6 bases, with 15 bases between them. This CDR3 is 15 amino acids long. Germline CDR1 MNHEY, CDR2 SVGEGT. This CDR3 reads CASSYQGPFSQPQHF. As DNA, the CDR3 is TGTGCCAGCAGTTATCAGGGACCCTTCAGTCAGCCCCAGCATTTT.

This clonotype was observed many times. The V gene is TRBV7-6, the J gene TRBJ2-1, with D unresolved. There are 13 residues in the CDR3. Germline values: CDR1 SGHVS, CDR2 FNYEAQ. Trimming took 2 bases from V and 8 from J, leaving 10 bases between them. The CDR3 region is CASSLNELYEQFF. The CDR3 DNA reads TGTGCCAGCAGCTTAAATGAGTTATATGAGCAGTTCTTC.

This clonotype was found many times. This chain links TRBV12-3 or TRBV12-4 with TRBJ1-1; D remains unclear. CDR3 size: 13 residues. The germline V and J ends were trimmed by 5 bases and 0 bases, with 7 bases remaining between them. The CDR3 is CASSLKLNTEAFF. The DNA for the CDR3 is TGTGCCAGCAGTCTCAAGTTGAACACTGAAGCTTTCTTT.

This clonotype has more than one count but fewer than ten. The chain employs TRBV20-1 and TRBJ2-7, with 12 nucleotides matching TRBD2. In germline, CDR1 is DFQATT, CDR2 SNEGSKA (reference sequence). CDR3 size: 13 residues. V gave up 7 bases and J gave up 4 bases; unmatched junction bases: 5. The CDR3 protein is CSVQTSGSYEQYF. The CDR3 DNA follows: TGCAGTGTTCAGACTAGCGGGAGTTACGAGCAGTACTTC.

This sequence joins TRBV7-9 and TRBJ1-1, with D possibly matching TRBD1 (6 bases). CDR1 is SEHNR, CDR2 FQNEAQ, per germline (reference sequence). The V and J ends lost 5 bases and 4 bases respectively, with 17 bases between them. The CDR3 runs to 15 residues. CDR3: CASSITPQGATEAFF. The DNA of the CDR3 is TGTGCCAGCAGCATCACACCACAGGGTGCCACTGAAGCTTTCTTT.

Many counts were recorded for this clonotype. This may be a read error: a much more frequent sequence differs by one nucleotide. The rearrangement joins TRBV7-3 to TRBJ2-1, with no clear D. CDR3 size: 13 residues. Germline V CDR1 and CDR2: SGHTA, FQGTGA. The CDR3 bases are TGTGCCAACAGCTTAGGGCATTTCAATGAGCAGTTCTTC. Translation gives CANSLGHFNEQFF.

The rearrangement uses TRBV4-3 and TRBJ1-2; D remains unclear. The CDR3 is 13 residues long. CDR1 and CDR2 from the germline V gene are LGHNA and YSLEER. V lost 0 bases and J lost 3, with 5 bases in between. CDR3: CASSQDSYYGYTF. CDR3 DNA: TGCGCCAGCAGCCAAGACAGCTACTATGGCTACACCTTC.

In its sample, this clonotype was seen a few times. The chain recombines TRBV9 with TRBJ2-1, with 10 bases lining up with TRBD2. With 0 bases clipped from V and 9 bases from J, the junction kept 3 bases outside the gene matches. Germline CDR1 is SGDLS and CDR2 is YYNGEE. The CDR3 is made up of 14 amino acids. The CDR3 coding sequence is TGTGCCAGCAGCGTAGCTAGCGGGAGAGGTGAGCAGTTCTTC. It translates to CASSVASGRGEQFF.

Note on this clonotype: One end of the junction is discordant with germline, which a read error may explain. The chain joins TRBV2 to TRBJ2-1; D unclear. The CDR3 has 14 residues. CDR1 and CDR2 from the germline V gene are SNHLY and FYNNEI. The CDR3 is CASSEGFLNNEQFF. CDR3 nucleotides: TGTGCCAGCAGCGAAGGGTTCCTAAACAATGAGCAGTTCTTC.

This clonotype has more than one count but fewer than ten. The V and J genes are TRBV14 and TRBJ2-7; D gene uncertain. The germline V and J ends were trimmed by 4 bases and 0 bases, with 10 bases remaining between them. This CDR3 comprises 14 residues. Germline V gene data show CDR1 as SGHDN and CDR2 as FVKESK. Written as DNA, the CDR3 is TGTGCCAGCAGCCTGCCAGGTCTCTCCTACGAGCAGTACTTC. Its translation is CASSLPGLSYEQYF.

This clonotype turned up a few times. J is TRBJ2-7 and V is TRBV19, with TRBD2 as a possible D gene (5 bases). Trimming left V 3 bases short and J 2 bases short, with 11 bases between. CDR1 and CDR2 from the germline V gene are LNHDA and SQIVND (reference sequence). The CDR3 runs 14 residues. The CDR3 loop is CASSISWGAYEQYF. In DNA, the CDR3 is TGTGCCAGTAGTATTTCTTGGGGAGCCTACGAGCAGTACTTC.

This clonotype was detected many times. J is TRBJ2-7 and V is TRBV6-2 or TRBV6-3; D is possibly TRBD2 (5 bases). CDR3 length: 14 residues. The germline gives CDR1 MNHEY, CDR2 SVGEGT. The V end was cut by 2 bases, the J end by 2 bases, with 10 bases between. The CDR3: CASSYGGSAYEQYF. DNA for the CDR3: TGTGCCAGCAGTTACGGCGGGTCCGCCTACGAGCAGTACTTC.

The chain couples TRBV15 to TRBJ2-1; D call uncertain. Trimming pared 0 bases from V and 6 bases from J, leaving 9 bases between. The CDR3 loop spans 14 amino acids. CDR1 and CDR2 from the germline V gene are LNHNV and YYDKDF (reference sequence). CDR3 loop: CATSRDLVANEQFF. CDR3 DNA: TGTGCCACCAGCAGAGATCTAGTGGCCAATGAGCAGTTCTTC.

The rearrangement links TRBV20-1 to TRBJ1-5, with 7 bases identical to TRBD1. This CDR3 is 15 amino acids long. Germline V gene lookup returns CDR1 DFQATT and CDR2 SNEGSKA (reference sequence). V dropped 6 bases and J dropped 1; count of bases not matched to a gene: 9. CDR3 residues: CSAARTGESNQPQHF. For the CDR3, the DNA is TGCAGTGCCGCAAGGACAGGCGAAAGCAATCAGCCCCAGCATTTT.

Ten or more counts support this clonotype. The V gene is TRBV27, the J gene TRBJ2-7; TRBD2 matches at 8 bases. The CDR3 covers 15 residues. V lost 5 bases, J lost 6 bases, and 12 bases stayed unmatched. Germline V gene sequence: CDR1 MNHEY, CDR2 SMNVEV (reference sequence). CDR3 residues: CASSRIAGSNSEQYF. Written as DNA, the CDR3 is TGTGCCAGCAGTCGGATAGCGGGATCCAATTCCGAGCAGTACTTC.

The V and J genes are TRBV10-3 and TRBJ1-1; TRBD1 matches 7 bases. The germline CDR1 and CDR2 sequences are ENHRY and SYGVKD. The CDR3 covers 13 residues. The junction had 5 bases not matched to a gene; V was cut back by 9 bases and J by 1 base. The CDR3 nucleotides read TGTGCCATACAGGGGAGAGCGAACACTGAAGCTTTCTTT. Translation: CAIQGRANTEAFF.

This clonotype has ten or more counts. The gene calls are TRBV6-2 or TRBV6-3 and TRBJ2-1; D uncertain. Germline assignment: CDR1 MNHEY and CDR2 SVGEGT. This CDR3 contains 12 residues. V lost 6 bases and J 8 bases, leaving 11 bases between the germline ends. The CDR3 protein is CASRRVLDEQFF. The DNA of the CDR3 is TGTGCCAGCAGAAGGGTCCTCGATGAGCAGTTCTTC.

Ten or more counts support this clonotype. The chain links TRBV7-7 to TRBJ2-1; 10 positions match TRBD1. V was pared by 3 bases and J by 9 bases, with 8 bases of the junction left unmatched. The CDR3 spans 15 residues. CDR1 and CDR2 from the germline V gene are SSHAT and FNYEAQ (reference sequence). CDR3 sequence reads: CASSLAGQGEGEQFF. The CDR3 DNA sequence: TGTGCCAGCAGCTTGGCAGGACAGGGGGAAGGTGAGCAGTTCTTC.

The table lists this clonotype with many counts. The chain links TRBV10-3 to TRBJ1-5; TRBD1 is a possible D gene (5 bases). Germline V gives CDR1 ENHRY, CDR2 SYGVKD. Trimming left V 4 bases short and J 3 bases short, with 10 bases between. The CDR3 sequence is 14 residues long. The CDR3 region is CAISADSYNQPQHF. The DNA of the CDR3 is TGTGCCATCAGTGCAGACAGCTACAATCAGCCCCAGCATTTT.

This clonotype was detected ten times or more. V and J are TRBV6-1 and TRBJ2-3; possible D gene TRBD2, 5 bases. Germline CDR1 MNHNS, CDR2 SASEGT. The CDR3 sequence is 13 residues long. V lost 6 bases, J lost 0 bases, and 7 bases lay in between. CDR3 nucleotides: TGTGCCAGCAGAAGGACTAGCACAGATACGCAGTATTTT. Its translation: CASRRTSTDTQYF.

The chain recombines TRBV12-3 or TRBV12-4 with TRBJ1-5, with 9 positions matching TRBD1. The CDR3 is 15 amino acids. Trimming took 4 bases from V and 3 from J; bases not matched to a gene: 4. The CDR3 loop reads CASSSNRGLNQPQHF. CDR3 nucleotides: TGTGCCAGCAGTTCTAACAGGGGGCTCAATCAGCCCCAGCATTTT.